The entry below gives a single T cell receptor beta chain sequence along with its context. During active infection, Seattle patients enrolled and were then monitored through disease. Per the original data handling: Estimated nucleated cell counts came from reference gene primer amplification. Sequencing used immunoSEQ multiplex PCR; TCRdb keeps in-frame clones, though not all of them. The V and J calls and clone size come from that table; D and trimming were worked out from the DNA. This repertoire shows 150,000 to 200,000 clones, 92% found once; its top ten account for 4.8%. The data derive from a study of blood T cell repertoires in COVID-19. Study in general: Samples taken during acute and convalescent COVID-19 were collected in the United States, Italy and Spain. Sources were T cells, B-cell-depleted T cells, or PBMCs; the material itself was cDNA or gDNA.

Unmatched junction bases numbered 5, after V lost 6 bases and J lost 5 bases. The length of the CDR3 is 15 residues. Germline-derived CDR1 and CDR2 are SGHTA and FQGNSA. This chain links TRBV7-2 with TRBJ2-5, with TRBD2 matching over 14 bases. This receptor was obtained from a man aged 30 to 39 with COVID-19, enrolled during active disease. Material for sequencing was peripheral blood. In nucleotides, the CDR3 is TGTGCCAGCAGTTCTCGGACTAGCGGGGGGGAGACCCAGTACTTC. Translating it yields CASSSRTSGGETQYF.